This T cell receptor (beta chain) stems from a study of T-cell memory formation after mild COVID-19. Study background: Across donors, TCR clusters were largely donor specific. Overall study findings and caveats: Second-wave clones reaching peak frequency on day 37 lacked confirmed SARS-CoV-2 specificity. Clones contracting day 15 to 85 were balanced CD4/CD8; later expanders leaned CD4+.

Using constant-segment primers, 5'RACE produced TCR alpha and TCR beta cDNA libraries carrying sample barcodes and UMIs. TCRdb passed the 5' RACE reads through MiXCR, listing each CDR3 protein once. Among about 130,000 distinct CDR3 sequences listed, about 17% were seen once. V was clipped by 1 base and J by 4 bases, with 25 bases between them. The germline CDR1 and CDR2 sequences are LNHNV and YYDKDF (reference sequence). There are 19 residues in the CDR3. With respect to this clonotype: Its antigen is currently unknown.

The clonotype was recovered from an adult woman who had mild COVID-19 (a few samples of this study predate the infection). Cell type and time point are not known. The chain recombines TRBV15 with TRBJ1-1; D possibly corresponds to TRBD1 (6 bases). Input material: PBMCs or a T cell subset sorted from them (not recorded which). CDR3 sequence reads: CATSRVYGRPGGLGTEAFF. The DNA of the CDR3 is TGTGCCACCAGCAGAGTCTACGGAAGACCGGGGGGCTTGGGCACTGAAGCTTTCTTT.